This is a list of T cell receptor beta chains from one sample in a study of blood T cell repertoires in COVID-19. The method was immunoSEQ multiplex PCR; TCRdb's version includes in-frame clones alone and lacks a portion of them. Found here are approximately 160,000 clones, approximately 80% of them singletons; the top ten hold 7.2%. The sequencing input was peripheral blood. Receptor source: a woman between 50 and 59 years old in a cohort sampled during active or convalescent COVID-19. Each CDR3 is given with its conserved first and last residue. The order of the fields is J gene, clone size, CDR3 length, D gene, V gene, CDR3 DNA, CDR3 protein. A D gene is named only where the DNA matches it firmly. The size of a clone is reported for some rows only, either as once, few or many, or as a class for expanded clones.

j_call: TRBJ1-6
clone_size: once
cdr3_length: 12
d_call: -
v_call: TRBV2
cdr3_nt: TGTGCCAGCAGTTCTGATAATTCACCCCTCCACTTT
cdr3_aa: CASSSDNSPLHF

j_call: TRBJ1-1
clone_size: -
cdr3_length: 11
d_call: -
v_call: TRBV20-1
cdr3_nt: TGCAGTGCCCCGACAGACACTGAAGCTTTCTTT
cdr3_aa: CSAPTDTEAFF

j_call: TRBJ2-7
clone_size: -
cdr3_length: 14
d_call: -
v_call: TRBV7-9
cdr3_nt: TGTGCCAGCAGCTTCCAGCTAGCTGGCTACGAGCAGTACTTC
cdr3_aa: CASSFQLAGYEQYF

j_call: TRBJ1-2
clone_size: -
cdr3_length: 14
d_call: -
v_call: TRBV6-5
cdr3_nt: TGTGCCAGCATGAGCGCAGGGGACAACTATGGCTACACCTTC
cdr3_aa: CASMSAGDNYGYTF

j_call: TRBJ1-4
clone_size: few
cdr3_length: 14
d_call: TRBD1
v_call: TRBV6-5
cdr3_nt: TGTGCCAGCAGTCAACAGGGGACTAATGAAAAACTGTTTTTT
cdr3_aa: CASSQQGTNEKLFF

j_call: TRBJ1-1
clone_size: -
cdr3_length: 15
d_call: -
v_call: TRBV18
cdr3_nt: TGTGCCAGCTCACTCATGGACACTTCGAACACTGAAGCTTTCTTT
cdr3_aa: CASSLMDTSNTEAFF

j_call: TRBJ2-7
clone_size: -
cdr3_length: 14
d_call: TRBD1
v_call: TRBV15
cdr3_nt: TGTGCCACCAGCAGAGGGACAGGGACCTACGAGCAGTACTTC
cdr3_aa: CATSRGTGTYEQYF

j_call: TRBJ2-2
clone_size: -
cdr3_length: 12
d_call: TRBD2
v_call: TRBV12-3/TRBV12-4
cdr3_nt: TGTGCCAGCAGTTTAGATCAGCGGGGGAAATTTTTT
cdr3_aa: CASSLDQRGKFF

j_call: TRBJ2-7
clone_size: -
cdr3_length: 14
d_call: TRBD2
v_call: TRBV27
cdr3_nt: TGTGCCAGCAGTTTTTGGGGGGGCTCCTACGAGCAGTACTTC
cdr3_aa: CASSFWGGSYEQYF

j_call: TRBJ1-3
clone_size: -
cdr3_length: 16
d_call: -
v_call: TRBV19
cdr3_nt: TGTGCCAGTAGTAGCGGGAGGCGAACCTCTGGAAACACCATATATTTT
cdr3_aa: CASSSGRRTSGNTIYF

j_call: TRBJ2-7
clone_size: -
cdr3_length: 13
d_call: -
v_call: TRBV2
cdr3_nt: TGTGCCAGACGAGTCGGGCAGGGGGGAGAGCAGTACTTC
cdr3_aa: CARRVGQGGEQYF

j_call: TRBJ1-4
clone_size: -
cdr3_length: 14
d_call: TRBD1
v_call: TRBV19
cdr3_nt: TGTGCCAGTAGTCCCGGGACAGGCGGGGAAAAACTGTTTTTT
cdr3_aa: CASSPGTGGEKLFF

j_call: TRBJ1-2
clone_size: -
cdr3_length: 14
d_call: -
v_call: TRBV30
cdr3_nt: TGTGCCTTCAACACCCCCGGGGGTGCGGATGGCTACACCTTC
cdr3_aa: CAFNTPGGADGYTF

j_call: TRBJ2-3
clone_size: -
cdr3_length: 17
d_call: -
v_call: TRBV7-9
cdr3_nt: TGTGCCAGCAGCATTGCACGGGACATTACTAGCACAGATACGCAGTATTTT
cdr3_aa: CASSIARDITSTDTQYF

j_call: TRBJ2-1
clone_size: once
cdr3_length: 15
d_call: TRBD2
v_call: TRBV7-8
cdr3_nt: TGTGCCAGCAGCCGAGGACCTAGCGGGGGGAATGAGCAGTTCTTC
cdr3_aa: CASSRGPSGGNEQFF

j_call: TRBJ1-1
clone_size: -
cdr3_length: 13
d_call: -
v_call: TRBV19
cdr3_nt: TGTGCCAGTGGCTGGGGGGGGAACACTGAAGCTTTCTTT
cdr3_aa: CASGWGGNTEAFF

j_call: TRBJ1-5
clone_size: -
cdr3_length: 15
d_call: -
v_call: TRBV6-1
cdr3_nt: TGTGCCAGCAGTGATGGCGGGTTTGACCATCAGCCCCAGCATTTT
cdr3_aa: CASSDGGFDHQPQHF

j_call: TRBJ1-2
clone_size: -
cdr3_length: 15
d_call: -
v_call: TRBV6-5
cdr3_nt: TGTGCCAGCAGCGTAAGGGCGGACATTAACTATGGCTACACCTTC
cdr3_aa: CASSVRADINYGYTF

j_call: TRBJ2-5
clone_size: -
cdr3_length: 15
d_call: TRBD2
v_call: TRBV6-6
cdr3_nt: TGTGCCAGCTCCGATAGCGGGGGGCCGCAAGAGACCCAGTACTTC
cdr3_aa: CASSDSGGPQETQYF

j_call: TRBJ1-2
clone_size: -
cdr3_length: 14
d_call: -
v_call: TRBV5-1
cdr3_nt: TGCGCCAGCAGCTTCGGACAAGATAACTATGGCTACACCTTC
cdr3_aa: CASSFGQDNYGYTF

j_call: TRBJ1-1
clone_size: -
cdr3_length: 18
d_call: TRBD1
v_call: TRBV3-1/TRBV3-2
cdr3_nt: TGTGCCAGCAGTCGATCCAATACCGGGACAGGGACAATAACTGAAGCTTTCTTT
cdr3_aa: CASSRSNTGTGTITEAFF

j_call: TRBJ2-1
clone_size: -
cdr3_length: 16
d_call: TRBD2
v_call: TRBV25-1
cdr3_nt: TGTGCCAGCAGTGGCTTTGTAGCGGGGCACAACAATGAGCAGTTCTTC
cdr3_aa: CASSGFVAGHNNEQFF

j_call: TRBJ1-2
clone_size: -
cdr3_length: 13
d_call: -
v_call: TRBV18
cdr3_nt: TGTGCCAGCTCCGCCGACAGATCTAATGGCTACACCTTC
cdr3_aa: CASSADRSNGYTF

j_call: TRBJ2-3
clone_size: -
cdr3_length: 15
d_call: TRBD2
v_call: TRBV2
cdr3_nt: TGTGCCAGCAGTAAAACCGGGACTACCACAGATACGCAGTATTTT
cdr3_aa: CASSKTGTTTDTQYF

j_call: TRBJ2-3
clone_size: -
cdr3_length: 15
d_call: -
v_call: TRBV9
cdr3_nt: TGTGCCAGCAGCGTAGCGGCAGGCAGCACAGATACGCAGTATTTT
cdr3_aa: CASSVAAGSTDTQYF

j_call: TRBJ2-5
clone_size: -
cdr3_length: 16
d_call: TRBD2
v_call: TRBV9
cdr3_nt: TGTGCCAGCAGCGTAGGGAATAGCGGGGACCAAGAGACCCAGTACTTC
cdr3_aa: CASSVGNSGDQETQYF

j_call: TRBJ1-1
clone_size: -
cdr3_length: 17
d_call: -
v_call: TRBV7-2
cdr3_nt: TGTGCCAGCAGCTTCCCCCTTTGGCAGGGTACCGATACTGAAGCTTTCTTT
cdr3_aa: CASSFPLWQGTDTEAFF

j_call: TRBJ2-2
clone_size: few
cdr3_length: 14
d_call: TRBD1
v_call: TRBV2
cdr3_nt: TGTGCCAGCAGACCGACAGGGGCCACCGGGGAGCTGTTTTTT
cdr3_aa: CASRPTGATGELFF

j_call: TRBJ1-1
clone_size: -
cdr3_length: 14
d_call: -
v_call: TRBV7-9
cdr3_nt: TGTGCCAGCAGCTTAGAACAGGGTCTCACTGAAGCTTTCTTT
cdr3_aa: CASSLEQGLTEAFF

j_call: TRBJ2-5
clone_size: -
cdr3_length: 15
d_call: -
v_call: TRBV7-8
cdr3_nt: TGTGCCAGCAGAACAGGGTGGGCTCGCCAAGAGACCCAGTACTTC
cdr3_aa: CASRTGWARQETQYF

j_call: TRBJ1-5
clone_size: once
cdr3_length: 14
d_call: -
v_call: TRBV10-3
cdr3_nt: TGTGCCATCAACGACAACTCCCGCAATCAGCCCCAGCATTTT
cdr3_aa: CAINDNSRNQPQHF

j_call: TRBJ2-3
clone_size: -
cdr3_length: 17
d_call: TRBD1
v_call: TRBV6-6
cdr3_nt: TGTGCCAGCAGTCCCCGACAGGGGCGGGCACAGGAGGGTACGCAGTATTTT
cdr3_aa: CASSPRQGRAQEGTQYF

j_call: TRBJ1-1
clone_size: -
cdr3_length: 13
d_call: -
v_call: TRBV18
cdr3_nt: TGTGCCAGCTCACCAGGGAAGGGGACTGAAGCTTTCTTT
cdr3_aa: CASSPGKGTEAFF

j_call: TRBJ1-2
clone_size: -
cdr3_length: 16
d_call: TRBD1
v_call: TRBV19
cdr3_nt: TGTGCCAGTAGTCCGCTCGGGACAGGCCCCACCTATGGCTACACCTTC
cdr3_aa: CASSPLGTGPTYGYTF

j_call: TRBJ2-7
clone_size: -
cdr3_length: 14
d_call: TRBD2
v_call: TRBV2
cdr3_nt: TGTGCCAGCACGCTCGGCCTAGCGGCCCCTGAGCAGTACTTC
cdr3_aa: CASTLGLAAPEQYF

j_call: TRBJ1-1
clone_size: -
cdr3_length: 16
d_call: TRBD1
v_call: TRBV7-8
cdr3_nt: TGTGCCAGCAGCTTCGAACAGGGGACCAGTAACACTGAAGCTTTCTTT
cdr3_aa: CASSFEQGTSNTEAFF

j_call: TRBJ1-1
clone_size: once
cdr3_length: 19
d_call: -
v_call: TRBV7-9
cdr3_nt: TGTGCCAGCAGCCCCCCTCCGCGGGGGAGAAGGCTCGGAGGCACTGAAGCTTTCTTT
cdr3_aa: CASSPPPRGRRLGGTEAFF

j_call: TRBJ1-4
clone_size: -
cdr3_length: 16
d_call: -
v_call: TRBV19
cdr3_nt: TGTGCCAGTAGTTCCGCTTTACAGGCAACTAATGAAAAACTGTTTTTT
cdr3_aa: CASSSALQATNEKLFF

j_call: TRBJ2-2
clone_size: -
cdr3_length: 15
d_call: -
v_call: TRBV11-2
cdr3_nt: TGTGCCAGCAGCTTAGGAGTGATGAACACCGGGGAGCTGTTTTTT
cdr3_aa: CASSLGVMNTGELFF

j_call: TRBJ1-2
clone_size: -
cdr3_length: 16
d_call: TRBD1
v_call: TRBV7-2
cdr3_nt: TGTGCCAGCAGCTCTGGACAGGGGGCTGGGGCCGATGGCTACACCTTC
cdr3_aa: CASSSGQGAGADGYTF

j_call: TRBJ2-7
clone_size: once
cdr3_length: 15
d_call: -
v_call: TRBV9
cdr3_nt: TGTGCCAGCAGCGTAGCGGAGACAGGTCCCTACGAGCAGTACTTC
cdr3_aa: CASSVAETGPYEQYF

j_call: TRBJ1-6
clone_size: -
cdr3_length: 17
d_call: -
v_call: TRBV19
cdr3_nt: TGTGCGAGTACGGCGGGCTGGGGGCGCTCCTATAATTCACCCCTCCACTTT
cdr3_aa: CASTAGWGRSYNSPLHF

j_call: TRBJ1-2
clone_size: -
cdr3_length: 13
d_call: -
v_call: TRBV7-2
cdr3_nt: TGTGCCAGCAGAACAGACAGGAACTATGGCTACACCTTC
cdr3_aa: CASRTDRNYGYTF

j_call: TRBJ2-3
clone_size: -
cdr3_length: 16
d_call: -
v_call: TRBV6-2/TRBV6-3
cdr3_nt: TGTGCCAGCAGTTCGCCCCATGACCGGGGCACAGATACGCAGTATTTT
cdr3_aa: CASSSPHDRGTDTQYF

j_call: TRBJ1-5
clone_size: -
cdr3_length: 14
d_call: -
v_call: TRBV6-5
cdr3_nt: TGTGCCAGCAGGACCCGGGGTAGCAGTCAGCCCCAGCATTTT
cdr3_aa: CASRTRGSSQPQHF

j_call: TRBJ2-1
clone_size: -
cdr3_length: 14
d_call: TRBD2
v_call: TRBV5-1
cdr3_nt: TGCGCCAGCGTTGGACTAGCGCTTAACAATGAGCAGTTCTTC
cdr3_aa: CASVGLALNNEQFF

j_call: TRBJ2-7
clone_size: -
cdr3_length: 16
d_call: TRBD1
v_call: TRBV2
cdr3_nt: TGTGCCAGCAGCGCGGGACAGGGGGCGTTTTTAAGCGAGCAGTACTTC
cdr3_aa: CASSAGQGAFLSEQYF

j_call: TRBJ1-5
clone_size: -
cdr3_length: 14
d_call: -
v_call: TRBV14
cdr3_nt: TGTGCCAGCCCCGATTCGAGGAGTAATCAGCCCCAGCATTTT
cdr3_aa: CASPDSRSNQPQHF

j_call: TRBJ2-7
clone_size: -
cdr3_length: 12
d_call: -
v_call: TRBV6-2/TRBV6-3
cdr3_nt: TGTGCCAGCAGTTACACATGGCGGAAGCAGTACTTC
cdr3_aa: CASSYTWRKQYF

j_call: TRBJ1-2
clone_size: -
cdr3_length: 14
d_call: TRBD1
v_call: TRBV28
cdr3_nt: TGTGCCAGCAGCCAACCGGGACAGCAATATGGCTACACCTTC
cdr3_aa: CASSQPGQQYGYTF

j_call: TRBJ1-2
clone_size: -
cdr3_length: 15
d_call: -
v_call: TRBV19
cdr3_nt: TGTGCCAGTAGCCCCTATCCAGGGGCGAACTATGGCTACACCTTC
cdr3_aa: CASSPYPGANYGYTF

j_call: TRBJ1-3
clone_size: -
cdr3_length: 16
d_call: TRBD1
v_call: TRBV6-1
cdr3_nt: TGTGCCAGCAGTGATCGTTCCCGGACAGGGGGAAACACCATATATTTT
cdr3_aa: CASSDRSRTGGNTIYF

j_call: TRBJ2-3
clone_size: -
cdr3_length: 17
d_call: -
v_call: TRBV14
cdr3_nt: TGTGCCAGCAGCCACCCCCCGGGTAGCTCCCTCACAGATACGCAGTATTTT
cdr3_aa: CASSHPPGSSLTDTQYF

j_call: TRBJ1-4
clone_size: few
cdr3_length: 17
d_call: -
v_call: TRBV19
cdr3_nt: TGTGCCAGTAGTAAATTCAAGGGGCAGGGGTCGAGTGAAAAACTGTTTTTT
cdr3_aa: CASSKFKGQGSSEKLFF